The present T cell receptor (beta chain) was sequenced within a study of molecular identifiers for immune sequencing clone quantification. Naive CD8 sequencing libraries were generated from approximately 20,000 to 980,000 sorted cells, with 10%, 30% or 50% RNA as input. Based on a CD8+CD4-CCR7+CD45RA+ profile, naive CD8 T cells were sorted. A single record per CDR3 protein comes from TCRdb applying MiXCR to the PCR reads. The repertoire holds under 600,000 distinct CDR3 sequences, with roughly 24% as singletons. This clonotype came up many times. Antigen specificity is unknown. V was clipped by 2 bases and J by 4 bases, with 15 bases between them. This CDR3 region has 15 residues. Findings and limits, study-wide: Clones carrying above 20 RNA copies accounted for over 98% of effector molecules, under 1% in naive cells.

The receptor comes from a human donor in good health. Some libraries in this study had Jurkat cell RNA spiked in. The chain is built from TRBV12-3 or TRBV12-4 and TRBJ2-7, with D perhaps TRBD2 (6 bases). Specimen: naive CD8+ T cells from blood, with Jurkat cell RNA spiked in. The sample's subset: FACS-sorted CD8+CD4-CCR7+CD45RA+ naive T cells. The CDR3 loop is CASSLSGSRGYEQYF. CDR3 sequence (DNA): TGTGCCAGCAGTTTAAGTGGGAGCCGGGGGTACGAGCAGTACTTC.